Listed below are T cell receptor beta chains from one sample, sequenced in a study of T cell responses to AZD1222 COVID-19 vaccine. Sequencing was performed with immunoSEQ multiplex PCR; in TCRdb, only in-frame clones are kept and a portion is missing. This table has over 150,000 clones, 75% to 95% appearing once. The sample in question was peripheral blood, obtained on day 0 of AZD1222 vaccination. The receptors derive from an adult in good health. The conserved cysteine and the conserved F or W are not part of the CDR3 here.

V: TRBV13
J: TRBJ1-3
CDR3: ASSTRTDGNTIY

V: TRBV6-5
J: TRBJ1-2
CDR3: ASSLGGGNYGYT

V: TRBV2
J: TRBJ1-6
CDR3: ASSESGGNSPLH

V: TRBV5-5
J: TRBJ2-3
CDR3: ASSLGGRTSTDTQY

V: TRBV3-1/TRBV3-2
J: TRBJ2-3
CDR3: ASTGTWTTDTQY

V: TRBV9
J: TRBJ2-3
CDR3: ASSVEGLSTDTQY

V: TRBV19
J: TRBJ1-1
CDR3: ASTQDRGGTEAF

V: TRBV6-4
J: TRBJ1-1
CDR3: ASSDSMNTEAF

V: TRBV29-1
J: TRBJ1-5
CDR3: SVQEGGDQPQH

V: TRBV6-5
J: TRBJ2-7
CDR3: ASSNGQGYEQY

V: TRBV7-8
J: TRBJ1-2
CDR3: ASSMGPNYGYT

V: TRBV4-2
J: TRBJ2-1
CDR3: ASSPEEGGGGNEQF

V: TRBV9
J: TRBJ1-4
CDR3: ASSGPATNEKLF

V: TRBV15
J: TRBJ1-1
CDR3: ATSRVVSTEAF

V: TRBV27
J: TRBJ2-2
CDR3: ASSLIGRRRDTGELF

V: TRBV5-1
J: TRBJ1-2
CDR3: ASSWETGGYGYT

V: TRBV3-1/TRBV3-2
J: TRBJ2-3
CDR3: ASSQASTAGRAQY

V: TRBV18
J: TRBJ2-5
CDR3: ASSPRVGLLGETQY

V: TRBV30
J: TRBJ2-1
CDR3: AWSAAGAIEQF

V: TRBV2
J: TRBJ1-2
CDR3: ASSEIAGEGGYT

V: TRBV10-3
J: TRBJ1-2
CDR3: AISEQGTSGVGYT

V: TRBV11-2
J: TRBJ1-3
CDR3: ASSSYENTIY

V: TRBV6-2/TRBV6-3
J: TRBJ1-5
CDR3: ASSYSNPGISNQPQH

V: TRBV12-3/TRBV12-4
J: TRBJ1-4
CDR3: ASSLAGTEKLF

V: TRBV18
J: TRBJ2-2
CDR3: ASSPTGAGDRGGELF

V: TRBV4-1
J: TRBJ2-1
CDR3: ASSQGTLGQGNEQF

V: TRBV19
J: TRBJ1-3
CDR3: ASSILAFSGNTIY

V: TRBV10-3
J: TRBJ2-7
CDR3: AISESTSGGPYEQY

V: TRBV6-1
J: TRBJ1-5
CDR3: ASSEWETGATNQPQH

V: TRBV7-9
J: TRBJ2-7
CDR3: ASSSRRGQSSYEQY

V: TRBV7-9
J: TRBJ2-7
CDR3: ASSFEGPSYEQY

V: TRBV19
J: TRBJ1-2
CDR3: ASSITVGGYT

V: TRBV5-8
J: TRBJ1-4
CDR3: ASSFRPLPATNEKLF

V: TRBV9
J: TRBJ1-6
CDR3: ASRGAGENSPLH

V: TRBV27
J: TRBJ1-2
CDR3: ASSSPQGLQDYGYT

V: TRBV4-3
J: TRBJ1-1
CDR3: ASSQDRSEGTEAF

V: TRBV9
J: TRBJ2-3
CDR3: ASSPRVSTDTQY

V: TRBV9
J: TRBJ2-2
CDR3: ASSVLSLGAGGELF

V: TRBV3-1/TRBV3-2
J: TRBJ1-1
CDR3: ASSHGTGGSEAF

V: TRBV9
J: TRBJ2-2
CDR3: ASSVAGRDTGELF

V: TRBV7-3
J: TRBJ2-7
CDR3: ASTPPPRFRDRGSYEQY

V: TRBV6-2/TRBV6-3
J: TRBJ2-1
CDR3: ASNPAAYNEQF

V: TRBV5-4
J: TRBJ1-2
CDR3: ASSLAGNYGYT

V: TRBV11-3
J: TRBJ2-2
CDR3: ASSLSNGELF

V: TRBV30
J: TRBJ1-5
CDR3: ALGTSRGTPQH

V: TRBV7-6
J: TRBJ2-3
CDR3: ASSLDPVGTSPGTDTQY